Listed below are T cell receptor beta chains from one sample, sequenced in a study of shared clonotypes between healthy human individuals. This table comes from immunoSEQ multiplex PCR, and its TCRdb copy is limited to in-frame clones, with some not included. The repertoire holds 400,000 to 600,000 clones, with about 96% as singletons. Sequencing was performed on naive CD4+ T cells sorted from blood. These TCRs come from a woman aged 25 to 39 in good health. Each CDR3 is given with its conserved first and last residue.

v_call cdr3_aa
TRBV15 CATSRIAGVIDEQYF
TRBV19 CASSTGLAGSADNEQFF
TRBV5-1 CASSQDIYEQYF
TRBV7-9 CASAAVAYEQYF
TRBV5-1 CASSSAPGNTIYF
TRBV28 CASSLPQLGLAGGFHNEQFF
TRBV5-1 CASSLGPNQPQHF
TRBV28 CASRVGDRGPTFSGNTIYF
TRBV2 CASSVGVSGEKLFF
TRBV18 CASSPPSGGSDYGYTF
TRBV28 CASSLTGTGRSEAFF
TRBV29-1 CSIRDGYGYTF
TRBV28 CASSLVAVWGNQPQHF
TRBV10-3 CAISESTGLPSYYGYTF
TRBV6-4 CASSDSTVNTQYF
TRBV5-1 CASSRGTGRQETQYF
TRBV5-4 CASSLWVAGSYEQYF
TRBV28 CASNTQQGGYGYTF
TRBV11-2 CASSLGRGADTQYF
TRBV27 CASSLNRAAFEQYF
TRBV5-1 CASTTEGYGLEQFF
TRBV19 CASSTQVASGNEQFF
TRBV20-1 CSARAVEQYF
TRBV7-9 CASSLIEVSSGNTIYF
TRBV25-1 CASSEHWGLVGIHTEAFF
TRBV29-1 CSVRVNSAGSYNEQFF
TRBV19 CASSIAGLPGTGELFF
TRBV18 CASSQRTGGPNTEAFF
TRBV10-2 CASRLSGTGASEQFF
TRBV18 CASSPPGTARDEKLFF
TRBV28 CASAGVGRMGNEQFF
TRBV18 CASSPRDSGRDTQYF
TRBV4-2 CASSQGVTGELFF
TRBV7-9 CASSPPGGKPQHF
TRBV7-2 CASSLLVPIQPQHF
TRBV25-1 CASSKWGAATEAFF
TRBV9 CASSSRALYNTGELFF
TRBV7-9 CASSLRGRDGSNQPQHF
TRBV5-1 CASSFSKNTEAFF
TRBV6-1 CASTTGGNQPQHF
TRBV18 CASSPRTGTSTGYGYTF
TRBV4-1 CASSQGLAGRANYEQYF
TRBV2 CASSESGQPQHF
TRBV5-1 CASSSGGDQPQHF
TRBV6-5 CASSGLAGAEETQYF